The clone carrying this T cell receptor beta chain was counted between two and nine times. Its antigen is still unknown. The data belong to a study of beta chain features in type 1 diabetes. Findings of the study overall: PCR could preferentially amplify shorter templates, alike in patients and controls. cDNA-based reads could over-represent cells with high TCR expression. Reduced insertions and increased deletions marked VDJ junctions in type 1 diabetes patients.

The authors reverse transcribed all of the isolated RNA, so sequencing captured expressed TCRB transcripts. The assay was immunoSEQ multiplex PCR, and TCRdb's table has in-frame clones only and misses some. The sample shows hundreds of thousands of clones, 55% to 70% of them seen only once. Germline CDR1 reads SGHTA; CDR2 reads FQGNSA. The CDR3 runs 14 residues. With 5 bases clipped from V and 4 bases from J, the junction kept 6 bases outside the gene matches. The source of this sequence is a man aged 30 to 39 in good health. Sequencing was done on a sample of naive CD4+ T cells from blood. The chain carries TRBV7-2 and TRBJ2-7; 9 nucleotides agree with TRBD1. Written as DNA, the CDR3 is TGTGCCAGCAGCGTTGGACAGGGGCGTTACGAGCAGTACTTC. It yields the protein CASSVGQGRYEQYF.